This entry describes one TCR beta chain. These data are taken from a study of blood T cells in healthy people across ages. V was pared by 2 bases and J by 3 bases, with 5 bases of the junction left unmatched. Germline assignment: CDR1 SEHNR and CDR2 FQNEAQ (reference sequence). The CDR3 loop spans 15 amino acids. The use of a sample-barcoded 5' primer and a J-beta primer mix characterized a second PCR of 7 to 11 cycles. MiXCR, run by TCRdb on the 5' RACE reads, gives a single entry per CDR3 protein. The repertoire includes roughly 800,000 distinct CDR3 sequences, under 40% of them detected once, and over 10% sits in the top ten.

The chain couples TRBV7-9 to TRBJ1-2; 8 nucleotides line up with TRBD1. The receptor was derived from a man younger than 30 in good health. Source material: blood. The DNA for the CDR3 is TGTGCCAGCAGCTTATTCGGACAGGGATACTATGGCTACACCTTC. Translating it yields CASSLFGQGYYGYTF.